The entry below describes one T cell receptor beta chain. Its specificity is not known. It was with a sample-barcoded 5' primer and a J-beta primer mix that a second PCR of roughly 7 to 12 cycles was run. In TCRdb, the 5' RACE reads were re-called with MiXCR into one record per CDR3 protein. Of 750,000 to 950,000 distinct CDR3 sequences in the sample, just under 30% were seen once. Per germline, CDR1 MNHNY and CDR2 SVGAGI (reference sequence). The germline V and J ends were trimmed by 0 bases and 0 bases, with 12 bases remaining between them. CDR3 length: 17 amino acids. This sample is drawn from a study of blood T cells in healthy people across ages. Study conclusions and caveats: Not knowing donor CMV status may have confounded expanded clonotype changes. Because sorting was not performed, PBMCs prevented conclusive naive versus antigen-experienced comparison.

This sample also appeared in a second study, on T cells of mothers and their children. Per that paper: For each mother, over 8.5 million TCR beta CDR3 reads were obtained, and for each child, roughly 3.3 million.

The V call is TRBV6-6, the J call TRBJ1-3; D uncertain. Sequenced material: blood. This clonotype was obtained from a woman aged 40 to 50 in good health. The CDR3 nucleotides read TGTGCCAGCAGTTACTCGCAACAGTCCTTCTCTGGAAACACCATATATTTT. Residues: CASSYSQQSFSGNTIYF.